A selection of T cell receptor beta chains follows, all from one sample in a study of blood T cells in healthy people across ages. TCRdb processed the 5' RACE reads anew with MiXCR; each CDR3 protein has one entry. This table holds about 800,000 distinct CDR3 sequences, roughly 25% found once. The same sample was also used in a study of T cells of mothers and their children.

The sequencing input was blood. The receptors were gathered from a boy aged 5-17 years in good health. CDR3s include the opening cysteine and the closing phenylalanine or tryptophan.

j_gene | v_gene | len | CDR3aa
TRBJ2-1 | TRBV4-3 | 15 | CASSQAQGEYHEQFF
TRBJ2-5 | TRBV20-1 | 15 | CSALGLAGGGGTQYF
TRBJ2-3 | TRBV2 | 13 | CASWGSRTDTQYF
TRBJ1-1 | TRBV20-1 | 14 | CSAHRDPAGTEAFF
TRBJ1-5 | TRBV20-1 | 17 | CSARARTGGFSNQPQHF
TRBJ1-3 | TRBV15 | 15 | CATSRAGLEGNTIYF
TRBJ2-3 | TRBV9 | 15 | CASSVRREGLNTQYF
TRBJ2-1 | TRBV29-1 | 15 | CSVDLWGSSYNEQFF
TRBJ1-2 | TRBV4-2 | 15 | CASSQEPQTNYGYTF
TRBJ2-1 | TRBV4-2 | 16 | CASSQDPRGYYNEQFF
TRBJ2-5 | TRBV11-2 | 13 | CASRSGGQETQYF
TRBJ2-5 | TRBV20-1 | 13 | CSAHQGGLETQYF
TRBJ2-5 | TRBV29-1 | 16 | CSVEGTSAEETGEQYF
TRBJ2-3 | TRBV5-6 | 16 | CASSLLYGASTDTQYF
TRBJ2-5 | TRBV4-3 | 15 | CASSQDPGGRETQYF
TRBJ2-7 | TRBV7-8 | 16 | CASSLGGDPTNYEQYF
TRBJ1-1 | TRBV29-1 | 11 | CSVWDTSEAFF
TRBJ2-4 | TRBV25-1 | 19 | CASSGASGRGGNAKNIQYF
TRBJ1-2 | TRBV29-1 | 12 | CSVLSNGGGYTF
TRBJ2-1 | TRBV7-9 | 15 | CASSPSSYSYNEQFF
TRBJ2-7 | TRBV6-2/TRBV6-3 | 13 | CASSDPGSGEQYF
TRBJ2-5 | TRBV6-1 | 17 | CASSATPLGSLQETQYF
TRBJ1-1 | TRBV13 | 12 | CASSPGRTEAFF
TRBJ1-1 | TRBV2 | 13 | CASSDGQYTEAFF
TRBJ2-2 | TRBV5-5 | 15 | CASSFLAGDTGELFF
TRBJ1-4 | TRBV5-1 | 15 | CASSLQGVENEKLFF
TRBJ2-7 | TRBV5-1 | 15 | CASSLRTGQFYEQYF
TRBJ2-5 | TRBV18 | 15 | CASSPTLAGVETQYF
TRBJ2-3 | TRBV9 | 16 | CASSDGLAGRTDTQYF
TRBJ1-2 | TRBV4-3 | 17 | CASSQETSAGRDYGYTF
TRBJ2-5 | TRBV6-1 | 18 | CASSGANPGLADQETQYF
- | TRBV28 | 14 | CASSLFKGLYEQYF
- | TRBV15 | 15 | CATSGSGTGNGEQYF
- | TRBV23-1 | 15 | CASSHRTGVTYEQYF
TRBJ2-3 | TRBV7-2 | 16 | CASSSRTGVGIDTQYF
TRBJ1-1 | TRBV29-1 | 15 | CSAGVPGALDTEAFF
- | TRBV20-1 | 14 | CSARRPGYTETQYF
TRBJ2-7 | TRBV29-1 | 14 | CSVAGDRGRREQYF
TRBJ2-1 | TRBV20-1 | 12 | CSARVGGQKQFF
TRBJ2-5 | TRBV4-3 | 17 | CASSQSPWEGAGETQYF
TRBJ2-2 | TRBV20-1 | 18 | CSARWDRLAGTDTGELFF
TRBJ1-1 | TRBV10-3 | 14 | CAISDQTMNTEAFF
- | TRBV3-1 | 11 | CASSLYHEQYF
TRBJ2-7 | TRBV28 | 16 | CASTTGPGTTIYEQYF
TRBJ2-5 | TRBV28 | 15 | CASSLSVRMEETQYF
TRBJ1-6 | TRBV15 | 14 | CATSREQGRSPLHF
TRBJ1-3 | TRBV7-3 | 15 | CASSLNGATGNTIYF
TRBJ2-3 | TRBV20-1 | 12 | CSASETGGTQYF
TRBJ2-1 | TRBV18 | 16 | CASSPPIPISYNEQFF
TRBJ2-7 | TRBV5-1 | 13 | CASSPWDPVEQYF
TRBJ2-7 | TRBV5-1 | 15 | CASSLAGTGLQEQYF
TRBJ1-2 | TRBV7-9 | 17 | CASSPDDRVGANYGYTF
TRBJ1-5 | TRBV7-9 | 14 | CASSLNGADQPQHF